The following is a TCR beta chain sequence with its context. This clonotype was picked up a small number of times. Its antigen remains undetermined. Base qualities are not at hand, and no much larger clone is one base apart. The hyperthyroidism patients were between 18 and 65 years old and newly diagnosed, with a disease duration of less than 2 months. The study excluded patients with uncontrolled infections, other autoimmune diseases, pregnancy or lactation. Diagnoses were established on the basis of clinical symptoms, serum thyroxine and TRAb, thyroid ultrasound, and orbital computed tomography. Blood from progressor patients was collected at the time of first diagnosis with hyperthyroidism, before any ophthalmopathy symptoms had appeared. PBMCs were separated from around 9.1 ml of fresh peripheral blood using Ficoll-Paque density gradient centrifugation. Progressor patients were initially diagnosed with Graves' hyperthyroidism and developed ophthalmopathy during follow-up. Trizol reagent was used to extract total RNA, and RNA quality was then checked on an Agilent 2100 Bioanalyzer.

From the cysteine through the phenylalanine, the CDR3 covers 15 amino acids. The read is trimmed to its CDR3 DNA, 45 bases read in frame from base 1. CDR1 and CDR2, looked up from the germline V gene (reference sequence), are DFQATT and SNEGSKA. From V the trimming removes 6 bases and from J it removes 3 bases, while the gene matches leave 11 bases of the junction unaccounted for. The data originate from a study of T cells in Graves' hyperthyroidism and ophthalmopathy (dated by TCRdb to the late 2010s). Regarding the research as a whole: Peripheral blood samples were taken at the time of initial diagnosis, prior to any treatment. Following sampling, methimazole starting at 30 mg daily was given to hyperthyroidism patients, and high-dose intravenous methylprednisolone was given to ophthalmopathy patients. To identify distinguishing TCR V-J signatures, a discovery cohort of 100 or so patients was used, comprising some 45 with Graves' ophthalmopathy and roughly 60 with stable Graves' hyperthyroidism. The study also compared thyroid tissue and blood T-cell repertoires from 5 to 7 Graves' hyperthyroidism patients. TCR Vbeta CDR3 sequencing of roughly 140 peripheral blood samples (around 45 ophthalmopathy, 75 to 85 hyperthyroidism and around 17 progressor patients) is reported in the paper. For training and testing, the roughly 97 patients in the discovery cohort were randomly divided in a 7:3 ratio. Whether ophthalmopathy could be predicted prospectively was tested in an independent validation cohort made up of 18 to 20 hyperthyroidism patients plus 17 patients who later progressed to ophthalmopathy. Points the paper makes about the study in general: Most expanded thyroid clonotypes (frequency above 0.001) were also detected in blood, suggesting blood repertoires may reflect thyroid immune responses. A 13 V-J signature model separated ophthalmopathy from stable hyperthyroidism, with approximately 86% sensitivity and roughly 81% specificity in cross-validation and 80%/75% in testing. Sample size was not statistically predetermined, and investigators were not blinded to group allocation. In validation, progression to ophthalmopathy was predicted by the model with 70.59% sensitivity and 72% to 85% specificity, a median of roughly six months before onset.

The TCR beta CDR3 regions were amplified from RNA transcripts. For the first round of RT-PCR on the TCR CDR3, the HTBI primer set was used together with the Qiagen OneStep RT-PCR kit. The libraries were constructed in a second round of multiplex PCR and then size-selected and purified. Sequencing of the libraries was done on an Illumina HiSeq2000 using paired-end 100 bp reads. In the paper's pipeline: SOAPnuke was used to process the raw data, removing reads that contained adapters or uncalled bases, had a mean Phred below 15, or lacked an exact match to the constant primer or identifier. COPE v1.2.5 was used to merge high-quality paired reads, and clonotypes were defined as unique nucleotide sequences. Clonotypes were aligned to IMGT TRBV, TRBD and TRBJ reference segments using MiTCR v1.1. Analysis was restricted to V-J combinations with a frequency above 0.0001, which covered roughly 99% of repertoires. The TCS score was defined as F50 (clonal expansion) divided by E x V (chaos), with BLOSUM62-based TCRdist calculated between CDR3 peptides within each V-J. Welch's t-statistics and random forest reduced several hundred V-J features to roughly 13, which were used in a naive Bayes classifier (R e1071). In-frame beta chains were kept once TCRdb had trimmed the public reads at Q25 with fastp and called clones with MiXCR. Every entry covers one CDR3 protein and lists the most common genes and DNA from its rows. These V and J calls originate from TCRdb's pipeline instead of the authors' own analysis. The sample table holds more than 300,000 distinct CDR3 sequences, of which 17% were seen once. In total, the top ten clones hold 30% to 40% of the sample.

The sequenced sample consisted of blood. Recombination connected TRBV20-1 to TRBJ2-3, with 8 bases in between that match TRBD2. The receptor's source is a woman aged 25 to 39 with Graves' hyperthyroidism that later progressed to Graves' ophthalmopathy. This receptor has the CDR3 CSARAGGAGTDTQYF. The nucleotides read TGCAGTGCAAGGGCCGGGGGGGCCGGTACAGATACGCAGTATTTT.